This TCR beta chain was profiled in a study of regulatory T cells. The PCR used 52 TRBV and 13 TRBJ primers. Method: immunoSEQ multiplex PCR; TCRdb's copy keeps in-frame clones and lacks some. The table shows more than 25,000 clones, with 85% to 95% occurring only once. Patients aged 2 to 39 years had fewer naive T cells. Regulatory (CD25-high CD127-low) and conventional (CD25-low CD127-high) CD4+ T cells were sorted separately. Study-wide results and caveats: Hydrophobic residues at CDR3 positions 6 and 7 were enriched in conventional CD4+ T cells of CD3G-deficient patients. In patients, unique TRB V-J pairs were restricted and V/J usage skewed, especially in Tregs.

Germline trimming cut 4 bases from V and 5 bases from J; bases unmatched to any gene: 14. This CDR3 comprises 17 residues. Germline CDR1 and CDR2: SGHNT and YYREEE (reference sequence). As concerns this clone: What it binds is unknown.

Sequencing was carried out using conventional CD4+ T cells sorted from blood. The source is a person aged 18 to 29 with CD3G deficiency. The chain is built from TRBV5-4 and TRBJ2-5, with 10 bases aligning to TRBD2. The CDR3 protein is CASSRLSGTSAAETQYF. The CDR3 DNA follows: TGTGCCAGCAGCCGACTCTCCGGGACTAGCGCAGCGGAGACCCAGTACTTC. The whole variable domain, filled in from reference TRBV5-4 and TRBJ2-5, reads ETGVTQSPTHLIKTRGQQVTLRCSSQSGHNTVSWYQQALGQGPQFIFQYYREEENGRGNFPPRFSGLQFPNYSSELNVNALELDDSALYLCASSRLSGTSAAETQYFGPGTRLLVL.